The clone carrying this TCR beta chain was recorded a few times. Since a much larger clone is just one base distant, this may be a read error. Amplified regions were TCR beta CDR3 sequences from RNA transcripts. The study used the HTBI primer set for a first-round RT-PCR of the TCR CDR3. Each CDR3 protein is one row after TCRdb ran MiXCR on the multiplex PCR reads. This table holds over 450,000 distinct CDR3 sequences, about 15% found once. The germline gives CDR1 MDHEN, CDR2 SYDVKM. CDR3 length: 15 residues. This sample is drawn from a study of T cells in Graves' hyperthyroidism and ophthalmopathy. The TCR was taken from a woman younger than 30 with Graves' ophthalmopathy. The source material was blood. This chain joins TRBV28 and TRBJ2-3; either TRBD1 or TRBD2 may supply D (5 bases each). Written as DNA, the CDR3 is TGTGCCAGCAGCATCGACTACGGACAAAGAGATACGCGGTATTTT. This translates into CASSIDYGQRDTRYF.